What follows describes a single TCR beta chain. Mismatch with germline at one junction end may stem from a read error. Germline assignment: CDR1 MDHEN and CDR2 SYDVKM. The CDR3 has 15 residues. The source of the sample is a study of metastatic and nonmetastatic thyroid tumors. Looking at the study overall: Across peripheral blood and tumor or nodule tissue samples taken from malignant and benign thyroid patients, the repertoires were compared with one another.

TCRdb re-analyzed the PCR reads through MiXCR. The sample has tens of thousands of clones; less than 20% are singletons. Thyroid surgery had not been preceded by any treatment in any patient. This sequence was found in a female donor with papillary thyroid cancer or a benign thyroid nodule (not recorded which). Some clones in this sample may be carry-over from other donors' samples. The genes are TRBV28 and TRBJ1-5, with 10 bases aligning to TRBD1. Sequencing was performed on blood. The CDR3 here is CTSSNSGTGVQPQHF. CDR3 bases: TGTACCAGCAGTAACTCCGGGACAGGGGTCCAGCCCCAGCATTTT.